A single T cell receptor (beta chain) is shown here with its context. An end of the junction does not agree with germline; a read error may underlie this. The record originates from a study of response to subunit inactivated influenza vaccine. TCRdb reprocessed the RT-PCR reads with MiXCR, giving one entry per CDR3 protein. The sample includes 300,000 to 350,000 distinct CDR3 sequences, approximately 21% seen only once; the top ten take approximately 10%. The germline V gene has CDR1 SQVTM and CDR2 ANQGSEA. This CDR3 has 11 residues. V and J are TRBV29-1 and TRBJ1-1; D not resolved. This sequence originates from a man between 50 and 69 years old who received an inactivated influenza vaccine. The material was PBMCs from blood, obtained less than 22 months after vaccination. CDR3 sequence: CSVSWNTKAFF. The DNA of the CDR3 is TGCAGCGTCTCCTGGAACACTAAAGCTTTCTTT.